The 32 T cell receptor beta chains presented below share a single source sample, sequenced in a study of response to subunit inactivated influenza vaccine (dated 2018 in TCRdb). The sample's time point label is to be understood as: approximately 47 days after influenza vaccine administration. Libraries were made using RT-PCR. The sequencing machine was an Illumina HiSeq 2500. TCRdb's own reprocessing of the public reads used fastp at Q25 and MiXCR and kept productive beta chains. Rows merge per CDR3 protein into single entries with the most common DNA and genes. The sample includes roughly 460,000 distinct CDR3 sequences, with approximately 10% observed a single time. The ten largest clones add up to roughly 12% of the sample. The sample in question was PBMCs from blood, obtained roughly 46 days after vaccination. The receptors were sampled from a man aged 50-60 years who received an inactivated influenza vaccine. Donor details come from another sample of the same person, matched by shared clones.

At least ten counts were recorded for this clonotype. The J gene is TRBJ2-2, the V gene TRBV12-3 or TRBV12-4; 11 bases align to TRBD1. The junction had 7 bases not matched to a gene; V was cut back by 6 bases and J by 4 bases. The CDR3 has 16 amino acids. CDR3 sequence: CASRRPGQGVTGELFF. The CDR3 DNA reads as TGTGCCAGCAGAAGACCGGGACAGGGGGTCACCGGGGAGCTGTTTTTT.

J is TRBJ2-6 and V is TRBV20-1; D is unclear. The ends were cut back, 3 bases at V and 0 bases at J, with 6 bases in the middle. This CDR3 is built from 14 residues. Germline V gives CDR1 DFQATT, CDR2 SNEGSKA (reference sequence). CDR3 DNA sequence: TGCAGTGCTAGGAACCCCTCTGGGGCCAACGTCCTGACTTTC. This encodes CSARNPSGANVLTF.

This clonotype was counted ten times or more. J is TRBJ2-7 and V is TRBV4-1; D is perhaps TRBD1 (5 bases). Looked up from germline, CDR1 is MGHRA and CDR2 is YSYEKL. The CDR3 is 15 amino acids. Trimming removed 1 base at V and 3 bases at J, with 13 bases between. CDR3 coding DNA: TGCGCCAGCAGCCAAGTGACAGACTCTTACTACGAGCAGTACTTC. As protein: CASSQVTDSYYEQYF.

This clonotype appeared many times. The V call is TRBV4-2, the J call TRBJ2-3; D remains ambiguous. The ends were cut back, 0 bases at V and 5 bases at J, with 12 bases in the middle. Germline CDR1 LGHNA, CDR2 YNFKEQ. The CDR3 is 15 amino acids. The CDR3 DNA reads as TGTGCCAGCAGCCAAGATTCAACAGCAGGAGATACGCAGTATTTT. Translating gives CASSQDSTAGDTQYF.

At least ten counts were recorded for this clonotype. The chain combines TRBV20-1 with TRBJ2-7; TRBD2 matches at 14 bases. CDR1 is DFQATT and CDR2 is SNEGSKA in the germline V gene (reference sequence). The CDR3 covers 15 residues. V lost 4 bases to trimming and J lost 2 bases; unmatched junction nucleotides: 4. CDR3 coding DNA: TGCAGTGCTACAGGGACTAGCGGGAGAGCCTACGAGCAGTACTTC. It translates to CSATGTSGRAYEQYF.

At least ten counts were recorded for this clonotype. The CDR3 sequence is CSVGLAGGSSYEQYF. DNA of the CDR3: TGCAGCGTCGGACTAGCGGGAGGGAGCTCCTACGAGCAGTACTTC. V usage is TRBV29-1 and J usage is TRBJ2-7; 15 nucleotides line up with TRBD2. CDR1 is SQVTM, CDR2 ANQGSEA, per germline. The CDR3 consists of 15 residues. Germline trimming cut 6 bases from V and 0 bases from J; bases unmatched to any gene: 3.

This chain connects TRBV13 to TRBJ2-7; 7 positions agree with TRBD2. The CDR3 is 16 amino acids. V dropped 0 bases and J dropped 6; count of bases not matched to a gene: 11. Germline CDR1 reads PRHDT; CDR2 reads FYEKMQ (reference sequence). CDR3 protein: CASSLGRAGDLREQYF. The DNA of the CDR3 is TGTGCCAGCAGCTTAGGCCGCGCGGGAGACCTTCGCGAGCAGTACTTC.

To note about this clonotype: With a much larger clone just one base away, this may be a read error. The chain joins TRBV7-2 to TRBJ2-7; TRBD2 aligns across 9 bases. This CDR3 is 15 amino acids long. The J segment lost 3 bases and the V segment lost 10 bases, leaving 13 bases of the junction unmatched. Germline loops: CDR1 SGHTA, CDR2 FQGNSA. CDR3 sequence: CANSNTGTSFYEQYF. DNA of the CDR3: TGTGCCAACAGTAACACCGGGACTAGCTTCTACGAGCAGTACTTC.

This clonotype was counted at least ten times. This chain connects TRBV20-1 to TRBJ2-5; the match to TRBD2 covers 10 bases. Germline V CDR1 and CDR2: DFQATT, SNEGSKA (reference sequence). J lost 1 base, V lost 6 bases, and 5 bases had no gene match. This CDR3 has 14 residues. CDR3 in amino acids: CSAGAGGGQETQYF. CDR3 in DNA: TGCAGTGCCGGAGCGGGGGGGGGCCAAGAGACCCAGTACTTC.

The J gene is TRBJ1-3, the V gene TRBV6-2 or TRBV6-3; no clear D. Germline-derived CDR1 and CDR2 are MNHEY and SVGEGT. The V end was cut by 5 bases, the J end by 2 bases, with 10 bases between. CDR3 length: 14 residues. CDR3 protein: CASSPVGTGNTIYF. DNA of the CDR3: TGTGCCAGCAGTCCGGTCGGGACTGGAAACACCATATATTTT.

The chain carries TRBV11-2 and TRBJ2-2; 14 nucleotides align to TRBD2. From germline, CDR1 is SGHAT and CDR2 FQNNGV. The junction had 17 bases not matched to a gene; V was cut back by 6 bases and J by 5 bases. The CDR3 sequence is 20 residues long. Written as DNA, the CDR3 is TGTGCCAGCAGTCGTACCCCGGGACTAGCGGGAGTATCCCTAACCGGGGAGCTGTTTTTT. It translates to CASSRTPGLAGVSLTGELFF. Full variable domain (missing parts from reference TRBV11-2 and TRBJ2-2): EAGVAQSPRYKIIEKRQSVAFWCNPISGHATLYWYQQILGQGPKLLIQFQNNGVVDDSQLPKDRFSAERLKGVDSTLKIQPAKLEDSAVYLCASSRTPGLAGVSLTGELFFGEGSRLTVL.

This clonotype came up many times. The V and J genes are TRBV10-3 and TRBJ2-7; D gene uncertain. Trimming shortened V by 0 bases and J by 7 bases, and 10 bases separated the two germline ends. The CDR3 is 13 amino acids. Germline-derived CDR1 and CDR2 are ENHRY and SYGVKD. Here the CDR3 DNA reads TGTGCCATCAGTGAGTCCGGCCAGACGGAGCAGTACTTC. Translated: CAISESGQTEQYF.

This clonotype was counted at least ten times. The gene calls are TRBV5-1 and TRBJ2-3, with D unresolved. Germline lookup yields CDR1 SGHRS and CDR2 YFSETQ. The CDR3 is 13 residues long. The V gene lost 1 base and the J gene lost 6 bases, with 9 bases spanning the gap. For the CDR3, the DNA is TGCGCCAGCAGCTTGTCCTCCGGGGATACGCAGTATTTT. It specifies CASSLSSGDTQYF.

This clonotype was observed a few times. The chain employs TRBV9 and TRBJ2-3; D is undetermined. CDR3 length: 13 amino acids. Trimming pared 4 bases from V and 2 bases from J, leaving 8 bases between. Germline V lookup: CDR1 SGDLS, CDR2 YYNGEE. CDR3 sequence reads: CASSRSPTDTQYF. As DNA, the CDR3 is TGTGCCAGCAGCCGTAGCCCCACAGATACGCAGTATTTT.

The table lists this clonotype with a few counts. This chain joins TRBV7-3 and TRBJ2-5; possibly TRBD2 for D (6 bases). Between the trimmed V and J ends, which lost 5 bases and 5 bases, there was a span of 15 bases. This CDR3 is built from 14 residues. Per the germline V gene, CDR1 is SGHTA and CDR2 is FQGTGA. In DNA, the CDR3 is TGTGCCAGCAGCACATCGCCTGGGGGGGAGACCCAGTACTTC. This translates into CASSTSPGGETQYF.

A single count supports this clonotype. This sequence joins TRBV5-1 and TRBJ1-1; D remains unclear. The length of the CDR3 is 15 residues. V lost 0 bases, J lost 1 base, and 10 bases lay in between. CDR1 and CDR2 from the germline V gene are SGHRS and YFSETQ. The CDR3 bases are TGCGCCAGCAGCTTGGAGTGGGGAACGAACACTGAAGCTTTCTTT. As protein: CASSLEWGTNTEAFF.

The chain combines TRBV7-2 with TRBJ2-1, with TRBD2 matching 7 bases. This CDR3 has 17 residues. Germline CDR1 reads SGHTA; CDR2 reads FQGNSA. V lost 1 base to trimming and J lost 8 bases; unmatched junction nucleotides: 14. The CDR3 sequence is CASSLGASAGVLDEQFF. As DNA, the CDR3 is TGTGCCAGCAGCTTAGGCGCTAGTGCGGGAGTGTTAGATGAGCAGTTCTTC. The complete variable domain, with remaining parts taken from reference TRBV7-2 and TRBJ2-1, reads GAGVSQSPSNKVTEKGKDVELRCDPISGHTALYWYRQSLGQGLEFLIYFQGNSAPDKSGLPSDRFSAERTGGSVSTLTIQRTQQEDSAVYLCASSLGASAGVLDEQFFGPGTRLTVL.

This sequence joins TRBV29-1 and TRBJ1-1, with a weak D call TRBD1 (5 bases). V was cut by 7 bases and J by 1 base, with 13 bases left in between. CDR1 and CDR2 from the germline V gene are SQVTM and ANQGSEA. This CDR3 region has 13 residues. For the CDR3, the DNA is TGCAGCGGGGGGGGTCCACGGAACACTGAAGCTTTCTTT. Translated, it gives CSGGGPRNTEAFF.

As regards this clonotype: A much larger clone lies one base from this, so it may be a read error. The chain combines TRBV4-2 with TRBJ2-1, with a possible D match to TRBD1 (5 bases). The V gene's germline CDR1 is LGHNA and CDR2 YNFKEQ. The germline V and J ends were trimmed by 0 bases and 8 bases, with 14 bases remaining between them. This CDR3 region has 15 residues. The CDR3 sequence is CASSQDLPTVDEQFF. The CDR3, as DNA: TGTGCCAGCAGCCAAGACCTGCCGACAGTTGATGAGCAGTTCTTC.

This clonotype has ten or more counts. The chain joins TRBV20-1 to TRBJ2-2, with 7 bases identical to TRBD1. Germline V gene data show CDR1 as DFQATT and CDR2 as SNEGSKA (reference sequence). The CDR3 consists of 13 residues. The V and J ends lost 5 bases and 5 bases, in that order; junction bases with no gene match: 5. CDR3 bases: TGCAGTGCTCCCAGACAGGGAACCGGGGAGCTGTTTTTT. This translates into CSAPRQGTGELFF.

This clonotype was found a few times. This chain links TRBV11-2 with TRBJ2-2; 10 bases align to TRBD2. Per the germline V gene, CDR1 is SGHAT and CDR2 is FQNNGV. The CDR3 is 18 residues long. The trim removed 2 bases at V and 7 bases at J, leaving 13 bases unmatched. In nucleotides, the CDR3 is TGTGCCAGCAGCTTACTAGCGGGGGCCCTCCTGGGTGGCGGGGAGCTGTTTTTT. Amino acids: CASSLLAGALLGGGELFF.

This clonotype showed up just a few times. The chain couples TRBV6-1 to TRBJ1-2; 7 bases map to TRBD1. The CDR3 is made up of 14 amino acids. Looked up from germline, CDR1 is MNHNS and CDR2 is SASEGT. V was pared by 7 bases and J by 5 bases, with 10 bases of the junction left unmatched. The CDR3 reads CASTPKQGGYGYTF. DNA for the CDR3: TGTGCCAGCACCCCAAAGCAGGGGGGATATGGCTACACCTTC.

In DNA, the CDR3 is TGTGCCACCAGTGATCCGTCAGGGGTACCTCGGGCCAACGTCCTGACTTTC. It codes for CATSDPSGVPRANVLTF. The chain has TRBV24-1 and TRBJ2-6; tentative D call: TRBD1 (6 bases). In germline, CDR1 is KGHDR, CDR2 SFDVKD. Trimming removed 3 bases at V and 5 bases at J, with 16 bases between. There are 17 residues in the CDR3.

This clonotype was counted between two and nine times. V is TRBV6-2 or TRBV6-3 and J is TRBJ2-7; D is possibly TRBD1 (5 bases). Germline CDR1 reads MNHEY; CDR2 reads SVGEGT. The V end lost 0 bases, the J end lost 0 bases, and 24 bases lay between the germline ends. This CDR3 is 20 amino acids long. In nucleotides, the CDR3 is TGTGCCAGCAGTTACTCGAGTTACTCCGACAGCGAGCTTTTCTCCTACGAGCAGTACTTC. It is translated as CASSYSSYSDSELFSYEQYF.

In its sample, this clonotype was seen a few times. The genes are TRBV5-6 and TRBJ2-1; weak D call: TRBD2 (5 bases). Germline V lookup: CDR1 SGHDT, CDR2 YYEEEE. This CDR3 comprises 13 residues. V was clipped by 5 bases and J by 8 bases, with 14 bases between them. CDR3 amino acids: CASRPLALHEQFF. The DNA for the CDR3 is TGTGCCAGCAGGCCGCTAGCACTACATGAGCAGTTCTTC.

The V call is TRBV3-1, the J call TRBJ2-7, with 7 bases fitting TRBD1. This CDR3 is built from 15 residues. The germline V gene has CDR1 LGHDT and CDR2 YNNKEL (reference sequence). J lost 2 bases, V lost 1 base, and 5 bases had no gene match. CDR3 nucleotide sequence: TGTGCCAGCAGCCAAGGAGGGACAGACGCCTACGAGCAGTACTTC. This encodes CASSQGGTDAYEQYF.

The genes are TRBV2 and TRBJ1-4; D ambiguous. Germline assignment: CDR1 SNHLY and CDR2 FYNNEI. V was clipped by 5 bases and J by 8 bases, with 12 bases between them. The CDR3 length is 13 residues. CDR3 in DNA: TGTGCCAGCAGTAAGACCGCGGGGGAAAAACTGTTTTTT. This translates into CASSKTAGEKLFF.

The chain joins TRBV15 to TRBJ2-3; D is unresolved. Deletions cut 8 bases from V and 2 bases from J, with 11 bases between. Germline V CDR1 and CDR2: LNHNV, YYDKDF (reference sequence). The CDR3 runs 13 residues. CDR3 sequence: CATQIPPTDTQYF. The CDR3 coding sequence is TGTGCCACCCAAATCCCCCCCACAGATACGCAGTATTTT.

This chain links TRBV12-3 or TRBV12-4 with TRBJ2-1; no definite D call. The V and J ends lost 3 bases and 5 bases respectively, with 8 bases between them. This CDR3 region has 13 residues. The CDR3 region has the DNA TGTGCCAGCAGTTTTCGTGCAAACAATGAGCAGTTCTTC. It specifies CASSFRANNEQFF.

There are many counts of this clonotype. The V and J genes are TRBV7-9 and TRBJ2-1; 12 bases agree with TRBD2. V gave up 5 bases and J gave up 7 bases; unmatched junction bases: 6. CDR1 SEHNR and CDR2 FQNEAQ come from the germline V gene (reference sequence). The CDR3 covers 15 residues. The CDR3 loop is CASSPGLAGLNEQFF. CDR3 DNA: TGTGCCAGCAGCCCGGGACTAGCGGGTCTTAATGAGCAGTTCTTC.

The chain combines TRBV30 with TRBJ2-1; tentatively, D is TRBD1 or TRBD2 (5 bases each). V was shortened by 2 bases and J by 7 bases, with 15 bases between the two germline ends. The CDR3 runs to 14 residues. Germline values: CDR1 GTSNPN, CDR2 SVGIG (reference sequence). CDR3: CAWSLGWGSNEQFF. For the CDR3, the DNA is TGTGCCTGGAGTTTGGGATGGGGGAGTAATGAGCAGTTCTTC.

This clonotype was recorded at least ten times. This rearrangement joins TRBV29-1 to TRBJ2-7; D is unresolved. The V gene's germline CDR1 is SQVTM and CDR2 ANQGSEA. Between the trimmed V and J ends, which lost 7 bases and 4 bases, there was a span of 11 bases. The CDR3 is 11 amino acids. The CDR3 loop reads CSAEADYEQYF. The CDR3 bases are TGCAGCGCCGAGGCGGATTACGAGCAGTACTTC.